What follows are 7 T cell receptor beta chains derived from one specimen sequenced in a study of beta chain features in type 1 diabetes. Expressed TCRB transcripts were sequenced after all isolated RNA was converted to cDNA. This table comes from immunoSEQ multiplex PCR, and its TCRdb copy is limited to in-frame clones, with some not included. Found here are 240,000 or so clones, 25% to 30% of them singletons; the top ten hold approximately 4%. The sequencing sample was made of central memory CD4+ T cells from blood. These receptors all come from a man aged 25-45 years in good health.

This clone came up a few times. The chain employs TRBV7-7 and TRBJ2-7; D is undetermined. V lost 7 bases to trimming and J lost 3 bases, with 7 bases between them. The CDR3 runs to 11 residues. From germline, CDR1 is SSHAT and CDR2 FNYEAQ (reference sequence). CDR3 residues: CASTTRYEQYF. In nucleotides, the CDR3 is TGTGCCAGCACCACCCGCTACGAGCAGTACTTC.

This chain uses TRBV5-6 with TRBJ2-3, with 10 bases fitting TRBD2. This CDR3 region has 15 residues. V was pared by 4 bases and J by 0 bases, with 2 bases of the junction left unmatched. The germline V gene has CDR1 SGHDT and CDR2 YYEEEE. CDR3 sequence (DNA): TGTGCCAGCAGCAAGGGACTAGCGAGCACAGATACGCAGTATTTT. Translated: CASSKGLASTDTQYF.

The V and J genes are TRBV7-9 and TRBJ2-5; D not certain. V was shortened by 2 bases and J by 3 bases, with 7 bases between the two germline ends. Germline V gene data show CDR1 as SEHNR and CDR2 as FQNEAQ (reference sequence). The CDR3 is made up of 13 amino acids. CDR3 protein: CASSLTNKETQYF. The CDR3 DNA follows: TGTGCCAGCAGCTTAACCAACAAAGAGACCCAGTACTTC.

Only a few counts were recorded for this clone. V and J are TRBV4-2 and TRBJ2-2; D is uncertain. This CDR3 has 13 residues. The germline gives CDR1 LGHNA, CDR2 YNFKEQ. V shed 0 bases and J shed 7 bases, with 6 bases lying between them. CDR3: CASSQDALGELFF. The DNA for the CDR3 is TGTGCCAGCAGCCAAGACGCCCTCGGGGAGCTGTTTTTT.

This clone was detected many times. The rearrangement joins TRBV29-1 to TRBJ1-1; D perhaps matches TRBD1 (6 bases). Germline V gene lookup returns CDR1 SQVTM and CDR2 ANQGSEA. CDR3 length: 12 residues. V was cut by 7 bases and J by 2 bases, with 11 bases left in between. The CDR3 DNA sequence: TGCAGCGCCGGACAGTTTAACACTGAAGCTTTCTTT. Protein product: CSAGQFNTEAFF.

This clone was observed a few times. The chain employs TRBV7-8 and TRBJ2-1; 8 bases line up with TRBD2. The V segment lost 4 bases and the J segment 6 bases; nucleotides outside the gene matches: 11. The CDR3 totals 16 residues. Germline CDR1 is SGHVS and CDR2 is FQNEAQ. The CDR3 DNA sequence: TGTGCCAGCAGCTCCCAAGGCGGGAGGCTAGGCAATGAGCAGTTCTTC. Its protein product is CASSSQGGRLGNEQFF.

This clone was detected ten times or more. This chain connects TRBV10-3 to TRBJ2-4; D not certain. This CDR3 is built from 13 residues. V was cut by 6 bases and J by 0 bases, with 6 bases left in between. Germline values: CDR1 ENHRY, CDR2 SYGVKD. Written as DNA, the CDR3 is TGTGCCATCAGGGATCTAGCCAAAAACATTCAGTACTTC. Translated, it gives CAIRDLAKNIQYF.